Presented here are 19 T cell receptor beta chains from one specimen sequenced in a study of OX40 agonist ivuxolimab in advanced cancers. This table comes from immunoSEQ multiplex PCR, and its TCRdb copy is limited to in-frame clones, with some not included. The sample yields tens of thousands of clones, roughly 84% seen once. The specimen comprised CD4+ or CD8+ T cells sorted from blood, sampled in a trial of the OX40 agonist ivuxolimab. The source of these receptors is an adult with an advanced solid tumor such as melanoma, head and neck, liver or kidney cancer.

The chain joins TRBV19 to TRBJ1-1; maybe TRBD1 (5 bases). This CDR3 spans 13 amino acids. Germline CDR1 and CDR2: LNHDA and SQIVND (reference sequence). The V and J ends lost 5 bases and 11 bases respectively, with 18 bases between them. CDR3 nucleotide sequence: TGTGCCAGTAGTCCCAGGGAGCTTGTAAGGGCTTTCTTT. Translation gives CASSPRELVRAFF. Looking up the rest from reference TRBV19 and TRBJ1-1 gives the full variable domain: DGGITQSPKYLFRKEGQNVTLSCEQNLNHDAMYWYRQDPGQGLRLIYYSQIVNDFQKGDIAEGYSVSREKKESFPLTVTSAQKNPTAFYLCASSPRELVRAFFGQGTRLTVV.

This sequence joins TRBV19 and TRBJ1-1, with 7 bases identical to TRBD1. The CDR3 is 16 amino acids. The ends lost 5 bases at V and 1 base at J; junction bases unmatched: 10. Looked up from germline, CDR1 is LNHDA and CDR2 is SQIVND (reference sequence). CDR3 region: CASSPRQGKENTEAFF. CDR3 DNA sequence: TGTGCCAGTAGTCCCAGACAGGGAAAAGAGAACACTGAAGCTTTCTTT. Full variable domain (missing parts from reference TRBV19 and TRBJ1-1): DGGITQSPKYLFRKEGQNVTLSCEQNLNHDAMYWYRQDPGQGLRLIYYSQIVNDFQKGDIAEGYSVSREKKESFPLTVTSAQKNPTAFYLCASSPRQGKENTEAFFGQGTRLTVV.

CDR3 DNA sequence: TGTGCCAGCAGTTCGAGACAGGGATCCTACGAGCAGTACTTC. Protein product: CASSSRQGSYEQYF. The V gene is TRBV27, the J gene TRBJ2-7; 7 bases are shared with TRBD1. The CDR3 length is 14 residues. From germline, CDR1 is MNHEY and CDR2 SMNVEV (reference sequence). The ends lost 4 bases at V and 1 base at J; junction bases unmatched: 4.

V usage is TRBV11-2 and J usage is TRBJ2-5; the D is unclear. The CDR3 length is 13 residues. V lost 1 base and J lost 3, with 6 bases in between. The germline gives CDR1 SGHAT, CDR2 FQNNGV. The CDR3 DNA sequence: TGTGCCAGCAGCTTAGGGCAGAAAGAGACCCAGTACTTC. Translation gives CASSLGQKETQYF.

A few counts support this clone. The chain uses TRBV10-3 and TRBJ1-1; D not certain. The ends were cut back, 3 bases at V and 3 bases at J, with 8 bases in the middle. Germline assignment: CDR1 ENHRY and CDR2 SYGVKD. The CDR3 consists of 13 residues. DNA of the CDR3: TGTGCCATCAGTGATGGGGAACACACTGAAGCTTTCTTT. Translation gives CAISDGEHTEAFF.

The chain uses TRBV19 and TRBJ1-5, with a tentative D call TRBD1 (5 bases). Germline V gene data show CDR1 as LNHDA and CDR2 as SQIVND (reference sequence). V was pared by 6 bases and J by 5 bases, with 11 bases between. This CDR3 region has 13 residues. The CDR3: CASSNVGDQPQHF. In nucleotides, the CDR3 is TGTGCCAGTAGCAATGTGGGGGATCAGCCCCAGCATTTT.

This clone was recorded only once. The V call is TRBV20-1, the J call TRBJ1-2; 7 positions agree with TRBD1. CDR1 is DFQATT and CDR2 is SNEGSKA in the germline V gene (reference sequence). V shed 4 bases and J 7 bases; nucleotides not matched to a gene: 3. The CDR3 sequence is 11 residues long. CDR3 nucleotides: TGCAGTGCTACCACAGGGGCTGGCTACACCTTC. Translated, it gives CSATTGAGYTF.

The V call is TRBV19, the J call TRBJ2-1; 9 bases are shared with TRBD1. CDR1 and CDR2 (germline): LNHDA, SQIVND (reference sequence). J was trimmed by 9 bases and V by 6 bases; bases with no gene match: 15. The CDR3 sequence is 16 residues long. Here the CDR3 DNA reads TGTGCCAGTAGCGGAAGCATTGGGACAGGGAGGAGTGAGCAGTTCTTC. This translates into CASSGSIGTGRSEQFF.

The V call is TRBV5-8, the J call TRBJ2-3; 8 bases fit TRBD2. Trimming took 7 bases from V and 0 from J; bases not matched to a gene: 16. The germline V gene has CDR1 SGHTS and CDR2 YDEGEE. There are 18 residues in the CDR3. Here the CDR3 reads CASRGGLRWTSSTDTQYF. The CDR3 nucleotides are TGTGCCAGCCGGGGGGGACTCCGGTGGACATCTAGCACAGATACGCAGTATTTT. Full variable domain (outside the CDR3, taken from reference TRBV5-8 and TRBJ2-3): EAGVTQSPTHLIKTRGQQATLRCSPISGHTSVYWYQQALGLGLQFLLWYDEGEERNRGNFPPRFSGRQFPNYSSELNVNALELEDSALYLCASRGGLRWTSSTDTQYFGPGTRLTVL.

The gene calls are TRBV5-1 and TRBJ2-2; TRBD1 matches at 7 bases. Germline trimming cut 4 bases from V and 2 bases from J; bases unmatched to any gene: 5. The length of the CDR3 is 15 residues. Per germline, CDR1 SGHRS and CDR2 YFSETQ. The CDR3 region is CASSPGTANTGELFF. The CDR3 DNA is TGCGCCAGCAGCCCAGGGACAGCTAACACCGGGGAGCTGTTTTTT.

CDR3 region: CASSAILDRQLRNEQFF. The CDR3 region has the DNA TGTGCCAGCAGCGCGATACTCGACCGACAGTTACGGAATGAGCAGTTCTTC. V usage is TRBV14 and J usage is TRBJ2-1; TRBD1 might be the D (5 bases). V was pared by 5 bases and J by 7 bases, with 24 bases between. Per germline, CDR1 SGHDN and CDR2 FVKESK. This CDR3 spans 17 amino acids.

This chain connects TRBV9 to TRBJ2-7; the match to TRBD2 covers 14 bases. This CDR3 has 15 amino acids. V was clipped by 4 bases and J by 4 bases; unmatched bases: 4. CDR1 SGDLS and CDR2 YYNGEE come from the germline V gene. The CDR3 coding sequence is TGTGCCAGCAGCCCGGGACTAGCGGGAGCGTACGAGCAGTACTTC. As protein: CASSPGLAGAYEQYF.

V gene TRBV28 combines with J gene TRBJ2-1; 10 nucleotides match TRBD2. Germline V lookup: CDR1 MDHEN, CDR2 SYDVKM. The CDR3 runs 13 residues. V trimming: 10 bases; J trimming: 6 bases; junction bases outside the gene matches: 6. The CDR3 sequence: CATGLAGVNEQFF. Here the CDR3 DNA reads TGTGCCACGGGGCTAGCGGGAGTCAATGAGCAGTTCTTC.

This sequence joins TRBV5-6 and TRBJ2-6, with 9 bases identical to TRBD2. The V gene end was trimmed by 4 bases and the J gene end by 2 bases; junction bases not matched to a gene: 10. Germline V gene data show CDR1 as SGHDT and CDR2 as YYEEEE. The CDR3 totals 18 residues. The CDR3 region has the DNA TGTGCCAGCAGCCAAGCAGCGGGAGGAGGAGCTGGGGCCAACGTCCTGACTTTC. Its protein is CASSQAAGGGAGANVLTF.

This chain links TRBV27 with TRBJ2-1; 10 bases map to TRBD2. V lost 5 bases to trimming and J lost 0 bases; unmatched junction nucleotides: 4. Germline loops: CDR1 MNHEY, CDR2 SMNVEV (reference sequence). This CDR3 spans 16 amino acids. CDR3 sequence reads: CASSPLAGVSYNEQFF. The CDR3 coding sequence is TGTGCCAGCAGTCCTCTAGCGGGAGTCTCCTACAATGAGCAGTTCTTC.

The J gene is TRBJ1-5, the V gene TRBV7-3, with D perhaps TRBD1 (5 bases). The CDR3 covers 14 residues. Germline values: CDR1 SGHTA, CDR2 FQGTGA. Deletions cut 5 bases from V and 6 bases from J, with 14 bases between. CDR3 protein: CASSRLPGTQPQHF. The CDR3 nucleotides read TGTGCCAGCAGCCGCCTGCCAGGGACTCAGCCCCAGCATTTT.

The rearrangement links TRBV6-5 to TRBJ2-3; D ambiguous. CDR1 is MNHEY and CDR2 is SVGAGI in the germline V gene. V was pared by 8 bases and J by 0 bases, with 15 bases between. The length of the CDR3 is 15 residues. The CDR3 region has the DNA TGTGCCAGCTCCCGAATTTTAGCTAGCACAGATACGCAGTATTTT. As protein: CASSRILASTDTQYF.

The chain employs TRBV7-9 and TRBJ2-7; D remains ambiguous. The CDR3 has 15 amino acids. Germline-derived CDR1 and CDR2 are SEHNR and FQNEAQ (reference sequence). Trimming took off 5 bases at V and 0 bases at J, with 14 bases between the two ends. The CDR3 coding sequence is TGTGCCAGCAGCCGCCCGGGTTCGGGCTCCTACGAGCAGTACTTC. This translates into CASSRPGSGSYEQYF.

J is TRBJ2-1 and V is TRBV7-9, with 11 bases fitting TRBD2. J was trimmed by 4 bases and V by 3 bases; bases with no gene match: 14. Looked up from germline, CDR1 is SEHNR and CDR2 is FQNEAQ (reference sequence). The CDR3 has 19 amino acids. The CDR3 loop is CASSFPRVGGLAVYNEQFF. In nucleotides, the CDR3 is TGTGCCAGCAGCTTCCCCAGGGTTGGGGGACTAGCGGTATACAATGAGCAGTTCTTC.